This entry features one T cell receptor (beta chain) sequence. Its antigen is undetermined. The V and J ends lost 3 bases and 0 bases respectively, with 11 bases between them. This CDR3 comprises 15 residues. Germline CDR1 is SGHDN and CDR2 is FVKESK. These data belong to a study of shared clonotypes between healthy human individuals. The study's findings and limits: Generation probability values for non-shared clonotypes were lower than those for clonotypes shared by all four donors. Generally, estimated richness proved larger in naive subsets than it did in memory subsets.

The protocol was immunoSEQ multiplex PCR, while the TCRdb copy is restricted to in-frame clones and leaves out a portion. The table has about 1.1 million clones, 70% to 80% seen once. This chain joins TRBV14 and TRBJ1-2, with D possibly TRBD1 on 5 matching bases. What was sequenced was memory CD4+ T cells from PBMCs. The subset here: CD45RA-negative fraction. The TCR comes from a young man in good health. Some clones in this sample may be carry-over from other donors' samples. The CDR3 sequence is CASSHLPGPNYGYTF. In DNA form, the CDR3 reads TGTGCCAGCAGCCACCTCCCGGGGCCTAACTATGGCTACACCTTC. The full variable domain, rest sourced from reference TRBV14 and TRBJ1-2, is EAGVTQFPSHSVIEKGQTVTLRCDPISGHDNLYWYRRVMGKEIKFLLHFVKESKQDESGMPNNRFLAERTGGTYSTLKVQPAELEDSGVYFCASSHLPGPNYGYTFGSGTRLTVV.